These 20 T cell receptor beta chains share one sample of origin, sequenced in a study of cytomegalovirus exposure and HLA in healthy donors. Using immunoSEQ multiplex PCR, the repertoire was profiled, and TCRdb retains in-frame clones only, with some absent. The sample holds over 250,000 clones, just over 85% seen once. Specimen: PBMCs. These receptors all stem from a woman aged 18-29 years in good health and CMV-seronegative.

V gene TRBV7-2 combines with J gene TRBJ1-3; D ambiguous. The V gene's germline CDR1 is SGHTA and CDR2 FQGNSA. The CDR3 contains 16 residues. V gave up 0 bases and J gave up 0 bases, with 9 bases separating them. CDR3 amino acids: CASSLAQSSSGNTIYF. In DNA form, the CDR3 reads TGTGCCAGCAGCTTAGCACAGTCGAGCTCTGGAAACACCATATATTTT.

The chain has TRBV27 and TRBJ1-1, with D perhaps matching TRBD1 (6 bases). Germline CDR1 MNHEY, CDR2 SMNVEV (reference sequence). CDR3 length equals 13 residues. Trimming removed 5 bases at V and 6 bases at J, with 13 bases between. The CDR3 region has the DNA TGTGCCAGCAGTATTTACAGGGTTGCTGAAGCTTTCTTT. This sequence encodes CASSIYRVAEAFF.

This clone was counted only a few times. The chain links TRBV6-1 to TRBJ1-2, with TRBD1 matching over 9 bases. Per the germline V gene, CDR1 is MNHNS and CDR2 is SASEGT. The CDR3 consists of 16 residues. V lost 2 bases, J lost 5 bases, and 9 bases stayed unmatched. The DNA of the CDR3 is TGTGCCAGCAGTGAACTTCAAATTGACAGGGGGTATGGCTACACCTTC. Its protein product is CASSELQIDRGYGYTF.

This rearrangement joins TRBV9 to TRBJ1-1; weak D call: TRBD1 (5 bases). Trimming stripped 4 bases from V and 6 bases from J, with 25 bases between. The CDR3 spans 17 residues. Germline V lookup: CDR1 SGDLS, CDR2 YYNGEE. The CDR3 bases are TGTGCCAGCAGCCCAACGATCCGGTGGGGGGAGTTTGCTGAAGCTTTCTTT. Its translation: CASSPTIRWGEFAEAFF. Drawing the rest from reference TRBV9 and TRBJ1-1, the complete variable domain is DSGVTQTPKHLITATGQRVTLRCSPRSGDLSVYWYQQSLDQGLQFLIQYYNGEERAKGNILERFSAQQFPDLHSELNLSSLELGDSALYFCASSPTIRWGEFAEAFFGQGTRLTVV.

The chain recombines TRBV27 with TRBJ2-1; 9 bases agree with TRBD2. CDR1 and CDR2 from the germline V gene are MNHEY and SMNVEV (reference sequence). The CDR3 is made up of 15 amino acids. Trimming cost V 3 bases and J 7 bases; bases outside gene matches: 7. CDR3 region: CASSFSREGRNEQFF. As DNA, the CDR3 is TGTGCCAGCAGTTTCTCGCGGGAGGGCCGTAATGAGCAGTTCTTC.

The chain recombines TRBV5-1 with TRBJ2-3; 7 nucleotides match TRBD2. J lost 0 bases, V lost 7 bases, and 2 bases had no gene match. The CDR3 length is 13 residues. Germline V gene sequence: CDR1 SGHRS, CDR2 YFSETQ. The CDR3 nucleotides are TGCGCCAGCGGTAGCGGGAGCACAGATACGCAGTATTTT. As protein: CASGSGSTDTQYF.

This clone occurred a few times. CDR3 DNA: TGTGCCAGCAGTGTCCGGGGGGACTATGGCTACACCTTC. This encodes CASSVRGDYGYTF. The chain links TRBV28 to TRBJ1-2, with D possibly matching TRBD1 (5 bases). V lost 5 bases to trimming and J lost 3 bases, with 10 bases between them. CDR3 length: 13 residues. The germline CDR1 and CDR2 sequences are MDHEN and SYDVKM.

The rearrangement links TRBV19 to TRBJ2-7, with unresolved D. Germline CDR1 LNHDA, CDR2 SQIVND (reference sequence). CDR3 length: 14 residues. Trimming removed 7 bases from V and 1 base from J, with 14 bases in between. CDR3 amino acids: CASKRSLDSYEQYF. CDR3 coding DNA: TGTGCCAGTAAGAGGTCCTTGGATTCCTACGAGCAGTACTTC.

This clone has just a few counts. The rearrangement links TRBV28 to TRBJ1-6; no clear D gene. The germline V and J ends were trimmed by 4 bases and 5 bases, with 12 bases remaining between them. Germline-derived CDR1 and CDR2 are MDHEN and SYDVKM. The CDR3 is 15 amino acids. CDR3 DNA sequence: TGTGCCAGCAGTTCAACCGGGATCAATAATTCACCCCTCCACTTT. It specifies CASSSTGINNSPLHF.

J is TRBJ1-1 and V is TRBV5-6; possibly TRBD1 for D (5 bases). The CDR3 sequence is 11 residues long. V lost 3 bases to trimming and J lost 10 bases, with 10 bases between them. The germline CDR1 and CDR2 sequences are SGHDT and YYEEEE. In DNA form, the CDR3 reads TGTGCCAGCAGCTCCTGGGGCGCAGCTTTCTTT. It codes for CASSSWGAAFF.

The rearrangement joins TRBV9 to TRBJ1-3; D might be TRBD1 (6 bases). Germline values: CDR1 SGDLS, CDR2 YYNGEE. This CDR3 contains 13 residues. V lost 3 bases and J lost 4, with 8 bases in between. CDR3 in amino acids: CASSDREGNTIYF. The CDR3 DNA sequence: TGTGCCAGCAGCGACAGGGAGGGAAACACCATATATTTT.

The chain is built from TRBV27 and TRBJ1-6, with D possibly being TRBD1 (5 bases). Trimming left V 5 bases short and J 2 bases short, with 13 bases between. The CDR3 totals 16 residues. The germline V gene has CDR1 MNHEY and CDR2 SMNVEV (reference sequence). Here the CDR3 reads CASSVLQGTYNSPLHF. The CDR3 DNA is TGTGCCAGCAGTGTCCTCCAGGGAACCTATAATTCACCCCTCCACTTT.

This clone was observed a few times. V usage is TRBV7-2 and J usage is TRBJ2-7; 8 positions agree with TRBD2. The CDR3 runs to 15 residues. The ends lost 5 bases at V and 0 bases at J; junction bases unmatched: 6. CDR1 SGHTA and CDR2 FQGNSA come from the germline V gene. CDR3: CASSQRGPSSYEQYF. The DNA of the CDR3 is TGTGCCAGCAGCCAGCGGGGGCCTAGCTCCTACGAGCAGTACTTC.

V usage is TRBV19 and J usage is TRBJ1-5; D is unclear. V gave up 3 bases and J gave up 6 bases, with 9 bases separating them. Germline CDR1 is LNHDA and CDR2 is SQIVND (reference sequence). CDR3 size: 13 residues. The CDR3: CASSIPRLQPQHF. Here the CDR3 DNA reads TGTGCCAGTAGTATCCCCAGGCTTCAGCCCCAGCATTTT.

The chain recombines TRBV6-5 with TRBJ1-1; D possibly corresponds to TRBD1 (6 bases). The CDR3 has 13 amino acids. Germline V gene lookup returns CDR1 MNHEY and CDR2 SVGAGI. V lost 6 bases, J lost 5 bases, and 13 bases lay in between. The DNA of the CDR3 is TGTGCCAGCAGACAGGGCCTCAGGACTGAAGCTTTCTTT. This codes for CASRQGLRTEAFF.

This clone showed up just a few times. V is TRBV6-1 and J is TRBJ1-2; D is ambiguous. The V gene lost 8 bases and the J gene lost 3 bases, with 13 bases spanning the gap. Germline V gene sequence: CDR1 MNHNS, CDR2 SASEGT. This CDR3 is 13 amino acids long. The CDR3 DNA reads TGTGCCAGCCTTGGGGAGAGTTACTATGGCTACACCTTC. It codes for CASLGESYYGYTF.

This rearrangement joins TRBV11-2 to TRBJ2-7; possibly TRBD2 for D (6 bases). With 2 bases removed from V and 7 bases from J, the gap between germline ends came to 18 bases. CDR1 is SGHAT and CDR2 is FQNNGV in the germline V gene. This CDR3 contains 15 residues. The CDR3 loop is CASSLNRGLSVEQYF. DNA of the CDR3: TGTGCCAGCAGCTTAAATAGGGGACTCAGTGTGGAGCAGTACTTC. The entire variable domain, with the rest obtained from reference TRBV11-2 and TRBJ2-7, is as follows: EAGVAQSPRYKIIEKRQSVAFWCNPISGHATLYWYQQILGQGPKLLIQFQNNGVVDDSQLPKDRFSAERLKGVDSTLKIQPAKLEDSAVYLCASSLNRGLSVEQYFGPGTRLTVT.

The V and J genes are TRBV5-1 and TRBJ2-7, with 10 bases aligning to TRBD1. Germline assignment: CDR1 SGHRS and CDR2 YFSETQ. This CDR3 spans 16 amino acids. V lost 0 bases and J lost 0; bases outside the gene matches: 3. The CDR3 spells CASSLGQGASSYEQYF. The CDR3 bases are TGCGCCAGCAGCTTGGGACAGGGGGCCTCCTCCTACGAGCAGTACTTC.

The V gene is TRBV27, the J gene TRBJ1-1; a possible D gene is TRBD1 (5 bases). Germline assignment: CDR1 MNHEY and CDR2 SMNVEV (reference sequence). The CDR3 sequence is 15 residues long. The V and J ends lost 5 bases and 1 base respectively, with 14 bases between them. The DNA of the CDR3 is TGTGCCAGCAGTCCCGGGGCGGGGACGAACACTGAAGCTTTCTTT. Translated: CASSPGAGTNTEAFF.

The rearrangement joins TRBV27 to TRBJ2-7; TRBD2 matches 12 bases. The junction had 7 bases not matched to a gene; V was cut back by 6 bases and J by 4 bases. CDR3 length: 15 residues. Germline V gene sequence: CDR1 MNHEY, CDR2 SMNVEV (reference sequence). The CDR3 bases are TGTGCCAGCAGGAGACCGGGACTAGCGGGTTACGAGCAGTACTTC. This encodes CASRRPGLAGYEQYF.